This T cell receptor beta chain derives from a study of blood T cells in healthy people across ages (dated by TCRdb to between 2014 and 2017). About the investigation overall: In model experiments, template switching captured about one uniquely barcoded TCR beta cDNA molecule for every two T cells. Using the same blood draw, the study looked at two additional independent replicas of 1 million unique cDNA reads for two donors, one aged 18 to 29 and the other aged 80 or older. To track age-related changes in TCR beta repertoire diversity, the study relied on deep sequencing normalized with unique cDNA molecular identifiers. The donors were split into four age groups: young (average 16 years), middle-aged (39), aged (over 55) and long-lived (approximately 80).

What the study reported, not specific to this receptor: Observed TCR beta diversity per million T cells fell roughly linearly with age, and a significant reduction was already apparent by age roughly 41. The long-lived group showed more naive CD4+ T cells, fewer expanded clones and increased TCR diversity than the aged group, suggesting age selection. Bulk unsorted PBMC profiling prevented conclusive comparison of naive and antigen-experienced compartments. Estimates of total diversity based on one million sequenced T cells were considered lower bounds and underestimates. Donor CMV infection status was unknown, potentially confounding age-related changes in expanded clonotypes. The percentage of naive T cells measured by flow cytometry correlated strongly with observed TCR beta diversity.

The method was 5' RACE. Sequencing took place on an Illumina HiSeq 2500. A second PCR of roughly 7 to 11 cycles was performed with a sample-barcoded 5' primer and a J-beta primer mix. Each TCR beta cDNA molecule received a unique molecular identifier from a template-switch 5' adaptor carrying 12 random nucleotides. Each sample yielded at least 2.5 million CDR3-containing paired-end reads. First-strand cDNA synthesis was performed from all RNA using the Mint cDNA synthesis kit, with priming by a TRBC-specific oligonucleotide. Following uracil-DNA glycosylase treatment, all cDNA underwent a first 18-cycle PCR with the universal primers M1SS and BC2_uni_R. Per the authors' processing: For normalization, 1 million high-quality reads were randomly selected from each sample, with every read carrying a distinct molecular identifier. Instead of being binned into consensus sequences, reads with shared molecular identifiers were discarded. MiTCR, set to a Q25 quality threshold and the strictest error-elimination algorithm, was used for CDR3 identification, clonotype clustering and error correction. A nonparametric unseen species model with Euler transformation was used to estimate a lower bound on total TCR beta diversity. TCRdb ran its own pipeline on the public reads, namely fastp trimming at Q25 and MiXCR clone calling, and kept in-frame beta chains. Each record represents a unique CDR3 protein, reported with the most common genes and DNA among its rows. The V and J calls, along with clone size, are taken from TCRdb and not from the paper's own processing. The sample table shows more than 450,000 distinct CDR3 sequences, and about a quarter are seen once. The top ten hold approximately 3.6% of the sample.

Points on this clonotype: What this receptor recognizes is not known. Per-base quality was not reported, and no clone a single base away is much larger than it.

Based on the germline V gene (reference sequence), the CDR1 and CDR2 sequences are MNHEY and SMNVEV. The CDR3 numbers 14 residues from cysteine through phenylalanine. Kept here is only the CDR3 DNA, which spans 42 bases and is read in frame from base 1. Systemically healthy Caucasian individuals from Russia, about 38 in total and aged about 6 to 95 years, were included as donors. Each donor gave approximately 9.3 milliliters of peripheral blood, collected into EDTA-treated Vacutainer tubes. PBMCs were isolated by Ficoll-Paque density-gradient centrifugation, with at least 6 million obtained per sample. Trizol reagent was used to extract total RNA from PBMCs, with at least 5 micrograms per sample. For every donor, an aliquot of PBMCs went through flow cytometry to measure the percentages of naive CD45RAhigh/CD27high T cells. The same sample was also used in a study of T cells of mothers and their children. Per the second study: The donors were nine systemically healthy Caucasian individuals, made up of three mothers and their six children. cDNA synthesis consumed the entire amount of extracted RNA, loaded at approximately 1.4 ug RNA in each 15 ul reaction. In the second PCR, the M1S primer added sample barcodes and 2-4 random nucleotides. Over 9.5 million TCR beta CDR3 reads were obtained for each mother, and 2.5 million to 3 million reads were obtained for each child. TCR recombination output is similarly shaped by thymic selection in related and unrelated pairs, with a minor effect exerted by inherited differences. Normalized repertoire overlap was always found to be slightly, but never significantly, higher in related mother-child pairs than in unrelated mother-child pairs. Persistent microchimeric T cell clones were not detected, at a sensitivity of about 90 clones per million clonotypes. To look for features that set related mother-child pairs apart from unrelated individuals, the researchers ran deep NGS to compare the TCR beta repertoires of mothers and children. The mean age was around 42 +/- 4 years for the mothers and around 10 +/- 4 years for the children. After adapters were ligated using NEBNext reagents, the libraries underwent 100+100 nt paired-end sequencing on an Illumina HiSeq 2000. To prevent cross-contamination, the mother and child libraries were prepared one month apart and sequenced in separate runs. For each donor, between about 500,000 and 2,200,000 distinct TCR beta clonotypes were identified. Naive TCR beta clonotypes were estimated from low-frequency clonotypes matched to each donor's FACS-determined naive share, without sorting.

Sequenced: blood. The receptor comes from a boy between 2 and 10 years old in good health. In this chain, TRBV27 is recombined with TRBJ2-5; the central 8 bases match TRBD2. The J call is in doubt because the DNA end fits TRBJ2-1 better. This receptor carries the CDR3 CASSLSASGYEQFF. The bases read TGTGCCAGCAGTTTATCCGCTAGCGGGTATGAGCAGTTCTTC.